A single sample is the source of the 17 T cell receptor beta chains below, sequenced in a study of T cells in women clearing cervical HPV infection. Sequencing used immunoSEQ multiplex PCR; TCRdb keeps in-frame clones, though not all of them. The sample table includes about 39,000 clones. Sequences were obtained from blood buffy coat. Every receptor here comes from a woman aged 18 to 75 with a cervical HPV16 infection that either progressed to CIN3+ or cleared (not recorded which).

As regards this clone: The CDR3 goes on 3 residues after the read ends, and that part is filled in from the germline J gene. V and J are TRBV20-1 and TRBJ2-6; 8 nucleotides match TRBD1. With 3 bases clipped from V and 3 bases from J, the junction kept 4 bases outside the gene matches. CDR3 length: 15 residues. The germline V gene has CDR1 DFQATT and CDR2 SNEGSKA (reference sequence). The CDR3 reads CSARQGASGANVLTF. Incomplete CDR3 DNA: TGCAGTGCTAGGCAGGGGGCAAGTGGGGCCAACGTC.

About this clone itself: Coverage ceases 3 residues before the CDR3 finishes, and the germline J gene fills in the end. V usage is TRBV7-6 and J usage is TRBJ2-7, with D tentatively TRBD1 (5 bases). The V end was cut by 5 bases, the J end by 0 bases, with 17 bases between. The CDR3 contains 16 residues. Germline values: CDR1 SGHVS, CDR2 FNYEAQ. Partial CDR3 DNA: TGTGCCAGCAGCGACACAGGCGCCTCCATCTCCTACGAG. It specifies CASSDTGASISYE. The whole CDR3 reads CASSDTGASISYEQYF.

Comments on this clone: The CDR3 end lies 3 residues beyond the end of the read and is filled in from the germline J gene. This rearrangement joins TRBV7-8 to TRBJ1-4, with TRBD1 matching 7 bases. V lost 5 bases to trimming and J lost 8 bases; unmatched junction nucleotides: 11. The V gene's germline CDR1 is SGHVS and CDR2 FQNEAQ. The CDR3 spans 15 residues. The CDR3 DNA, read in part, is TGTGCCAGCAGCGTCGACAGGGTGGAGTTCGAAAAA. It translates to CASSVDRVEFEK. The whole CDR3 protein is CASSVDRVEFEKLFF. Filled out from reference TRBV7-8 and TRBJ1-4, the complete variable domain reads GAGVSQSPRYKVAKRGQDVALRCDPISGHVSLFWYQQALGQGPEFLTYFQNEAQLDKSGLPSDRFFAERPEGSVSTLKIQRTQQEDSAVYLCASSVDRVEFEKLFFGSGTQLSVL.

With respect to this clone: The read comes to an end 3 residues before the CDR3 does, leaving the germline J gene to fill in the end. The chain recombines TRBV19 with TRBJ1-3; D remains ambiguous. Trimming took 8 bases from V and 8 from J, leaving 13 bases between them. This CDR3 is 12 amino acids long. Germline V CDR1 and CDR2: LNHDA, SQIVND (reference sequence). The sequenced CDR3 bases are TGTGCCAGTTCCGGGGTAACGGACACC. Residues: CASSGVTDT. From start to end, the CDR3 is CASSGVTDTIYF.

The CDR3 DNA, read in part, is TGCAGTGCTAGCCAGTTGACAGGCGCCCCTCGGCCCACAGATACG. Its translation: CSASQLTGAPRPTDT. The full CDR3 protein reads CSASQLTGAPRPTDTQYF. The chain couples TRBV20-1 to TRBJ2-3, with a weak D call TRBD1 (6 bases). The DNA ends 3 residues before the CDR3 does, and the rest of the CDR3 is filled in from the germline J gene. This CDR3 contains 18 residues. Trimming shortened V by 3 bases and J by 2 bases, and 24 bases separated the two germline ends. CDR1 is DFQATT, CDR2 SNEGSKA, per germline (reference sequence).

The covered CDR3 bases are TGTGCCAGCAAAACCCGGGGTACCTACAATGAG. Translating it yields CASKTRGTYNE. The CDR3, in full, reads CASKTRGTYNEQFF. The chain links TRBV2 to TRBJ2-1, with D possibly TRBD2 on 5 matching bases. The read ends 3 residues before the CDR3 terminus; that terminus is restored from the germline J gene. Germline CDR1 reads SNHLY; CDR2 reads FYNNEI. The V and J ends lost 7 bases and 2 bases respectively, with 12 bases between them. This CDR3 is built from 14 residues.

A remark on this clone: The observed sequence ends 3 residues before the CDR3 terminus, with the missing tail filled in from the germline J gene. J is TRBJ2-3 and V is TRBV10-2; TRBD2 agrees at 8 bases. Germline values: CDR1 WSHSY, CDR2 SAAADI. Trimming removed 6 bases from V and 2 bases from J; junction bases left unmatched: 10. The CDR3 contains 16 residues. The covered CDR3 bases are TGCGCCAGCAGGGGTCCGGGCGGGGGGACCACAGATACG. It yields the protein CASRGPGGGTTDT. The CDR3 as a whole reads CASRGPGGGTTDTQYF.

Comments on this clone: Sequencing ends 3 residues short of the CDR3 end; the germline J gene provides the rest. V and J are TRBV4-1 and TRBJ2-7, with D perhaps TRBD1 (6 bases). Germline V lookup: CDR1 MGHRA, CDR2 YSYEKL. V was trimmed by 0 bases and J by 3 bases, leaving 18 bases between them. This CDR3 has 17 amino acids. The covered CDR3 bases are TGCGCCAGCAGCCAAGAAAAAAAGGCTGGACAGCACTACGAG. This sequence encodes CASSQEKKAGQHYE. The whole CDR3 reads CASSQEKKAGQHYEQYF.

Comments on this clone: Coverage ceases 3 residues before the CDR3 finishes, and the germline J gene fills in the end. The same CDR3 arises from other DNA sequences in this sample as well. The chain carries TRBV20-1 and TRBJ2-5; 8 nucleotides match TRBD2. The CDR3 has 15 residues. The V gene's germline CDR1 is DFQATT and CDR2 SNEGSKA (reference sequence). V lost 0 bases, J lost 1 base, and 4 bases stayed unmatched. The part of the CDR3 DNA that was read is TGCAGTGCTAGAGATGTTCGGGGGGGCCAAGAGACC. Protein: CSARDVRGGQET. The CDR3 in full is CSARDVRGGQETQYF.

Points on this clone: The read comes to an end 3 residues before the CDR3 does, leaving the germline J gene to fill in the end. V and J are TRBV19 and TRBJ2-3; D uncertain. The CDR3 has 15 residues. V was cut by 6 bases and J by 1 base, with 14 bases left in between. Per the germline V gene, CDR1 is LNHDA and CDR2 is SQIVND (reference sequence). CDR3 sequence reads: CASRLSIPRTDTQYF. The covered CDR3 bases are TGTGCCAGTAGACTTAGTATACCTCGCACAGATACG.

Remarks on this clone: The read terminates 3 residues before the CDR3 end, so the remaining end is supplied by the germline J gene. The rearrangement joins TRBV5-4 to TRBJ2-7; 10 nucleotides agree with TRBD1. After removal of 9 bases from V and 6 bases from J, the junction contained 12 bases not matched to a gene. The germline CDR1 and CDR2 sequences are SGHNT and YYREEE (reference sequence). There are 14 residues in the CDR3. The CDR3 sequence is CATETGTGALEQYF. Partial CDR3 DNA: TGTGCCACCGAAACCGGGACAGGGGCTCTCGAG. Using reference TRBV5-4 and TRBJ2-7 for the parts outside the CDR3, the full variable domain is ETGVTQSPTHLIKTRGQQVTLRCSSQSGHNTVSWYQQALGQGPQFIFQYYREEENGRGNFPPRFSGLQFPNYSSELNVNALELDDSALYLCATETGTGALEQYFGPGTRLTVT.

The CDR3 is CASSLGASYEQYF. CDR3 bases read: TGTGCCAGCAGCTTAGGGGCGTCCTACGAG. The chain is built from TRBV11-2 and TRBJ2-7; D is ambiguous. The read ends 3 residues shy of where the CDR3 ends; the end is completed using the germline J gene. V lost 1 base and J lost 1, with 5 bases in between. This CDR3 has 13 amino acids. Germline V gives CDR1 SGHAT, CDR2 FQNNGV.

Comment on this clone: Read sequence stops 3 residues before the CDR3 end, and the germline J gene provides the missing end. The rearrangement links TRBV19 to TRBJ1-1; 9 positions agree with TRBD1. Germline CDR1 is LNHDA and CDR2 is SQIVND (reference sequence). The J segment lost 6 bases and the V segment lost 2 bases, leaving 1 base of the junction unmatched. CDR3 length equals 13 residues. CDR3 DNA (partial): TGTGCCAGTAGTATAACAGGGGGCGCTGAA. The encoded protein is CASSITGGAE. The full CDR3 sequence reads CASSITGGAEAFF. The variable domain in full, completed from reference TRBV19 and TRBJ1-1, reads DGGITQSPKYLFRKEGQNVTLSCEQNLNHDAMYWYRQDPGQGLRLIYYSQIVNDFQKGDIAEGYSVSREKKESFPLTVTSAQKNPTAFYLCASSITGGAEAFFGQGTRLTVV.

The CDR3 DNA, read in part, is TGTGCCAGCTCACCACCGCCGGGCTCCTATAATTCACCC. Its protein product is CASSPPPGSYNSP. In full, the CDR3 is CASSPPPGSYNSPLHF. The chain has TRBV18 and TRBJ1-6; D not resolved. Sequencing ends 3 residues short of the CDR3 end; the germline J gene provides the rest. CDR3 size: 16 residues. The germline gives CDR1 KGHSH, CDR2 LQKENI. V dropped 0 bases and J dropped 0 bases, with 6 bases sitting between them.

As regards this clone: The CDR3 is cut off 3 residues early in the read; its end comes from the germline J gene. The chain combines TRBV20-1 with TRBJ2-7, with 9 bases lining up with TRBD1. The CDR3 loop spans 14 amino acids. Germline CDR1 and CDR2: DFQATT and SNEGSKA (reference sequence). The trim removed 6 bases at V and 0 bases at J, leaving 6 bases unmatched. CDR3 in amino acids: CSASDRGSSYEQYF. The DNA read from the CDR3 is TGCAGTGCCTCGGACAGGGGAAGCTCCTACGAG.

Points on this clone: The read terminates 3 residues ahead of where the CDR3 ends, so the germline J gene completes it. This chain connects TRBV7-9 to TRBJ1-1; D gene ambiguous. The CDR3 runs to 13 residues. Germline V gene lookup returns CDR1 SEHNR and CDR2 FQNEAQ (reference sequence). V dropped 6 bases and J dropped 1 base, with 9 bases sitting between them. Partial CDR3 DNA: TGTGCCAGCAGTATGACAACGAACACTGAA. It encodes CASSMTTNTE. The whole CDR3 protein reads CASSMTTNTEAFF.

Regarding this clone: From the germline J gene comes the end of the CDR3, since the read stops 3 residues before it. The chain joins TRBV6-1 to TRBJ2-1, with D possibly matching TRBD1 (6 bases). Trimming took off 2 bases at V and 2 bases at J, with 10 bases between the two ends. The CDR3 is 15 amino acids. Germline V gives CDR1 MNHNS, CDR2 SASEGT. The CDR3 spells CASSELQGAYNEQFF. The DNA read from the CDR3 is TGTGCCAGCAGTGAATTACAGGGAGCCTACAATGAG.